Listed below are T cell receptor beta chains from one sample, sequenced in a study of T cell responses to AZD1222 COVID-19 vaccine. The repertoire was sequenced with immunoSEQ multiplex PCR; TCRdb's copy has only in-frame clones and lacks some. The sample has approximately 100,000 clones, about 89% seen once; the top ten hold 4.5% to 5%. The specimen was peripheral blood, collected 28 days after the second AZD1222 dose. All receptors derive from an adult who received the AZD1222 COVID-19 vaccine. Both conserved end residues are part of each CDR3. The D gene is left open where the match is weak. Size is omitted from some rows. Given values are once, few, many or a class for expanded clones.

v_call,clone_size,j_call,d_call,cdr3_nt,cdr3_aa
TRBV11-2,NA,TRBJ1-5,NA,TGTGCCAGCAGCTCCGGACCTGGCAGCAATCAGCCCCAGCATTTT,CASSSGPGSNQPQHF
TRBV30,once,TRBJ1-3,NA,TGTGCCTGGAGTGTTTCGGGAAACACCATATATTTT,CAWSVSGNTIYF
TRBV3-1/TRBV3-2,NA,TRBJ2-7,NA,TGTGCCAGCAGCCGTGACGGGAACTACGAGCAGTACTTC,CASSRDGNYEQYF
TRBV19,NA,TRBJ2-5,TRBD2,TGTGCCAGTAGTATAGGAGAGACTAGCGGGGGGGTGACCCAGTACTTC,CASSIGETSGGVTQYF
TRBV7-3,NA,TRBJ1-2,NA,TGTGCCAGCGCGGCACAGGGCGACTATGGCTACACCTTC,CASAAQGDYGYTF
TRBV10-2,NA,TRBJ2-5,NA,TGCGCCAGCCGGGACACCGGTCGAGAGACCCAGTACTTC,CASRDTGRETQYF
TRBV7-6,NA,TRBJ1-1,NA,TGTGCCAGCAGCCCCCGACCTAACACTGAAGCTTTCTTT,CASSPRPNTEAFF
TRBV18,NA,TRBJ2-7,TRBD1,TGTGCCAGCTCCCCGACAGGGGAATCCTACGAGCAGTACTTC,CASSPTGESYEQYF
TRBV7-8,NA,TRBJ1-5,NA,TGTGCCAGCAGCTTAGAGGTCTACACTAGCAATCAGCCCCAGCATTTT,CASSLEVYTSNQPQHF
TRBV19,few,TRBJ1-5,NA,TGTGCCAGTAGTACGGGCCTATCCTTTAGCAATCAGCCCCAGCATTTT,CASSTGLSFSNQPQHF
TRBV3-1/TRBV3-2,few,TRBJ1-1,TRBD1,TGTGCCAGCAGGGGGGGGACAGAGGAAGCTTTCTTT,CASRGGTEEAFF
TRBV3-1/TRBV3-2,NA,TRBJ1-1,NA,TGTGCCAGCAGCCAAGTAGGGGGTTACACTGAAGCTTTCTTT,CASSQVGGYTEAFF
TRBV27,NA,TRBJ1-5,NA,TGTGCCAGCAGTTTAAGCGGGAGACCGAATCAGCCCCAGCATTTT,CASSLSGRPNQPQHF
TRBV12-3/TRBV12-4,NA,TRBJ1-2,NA,TGTGCCAGCAGTTTACGCAGGGAAGATGGCTACACCTTC,CASSLRREDGYTF
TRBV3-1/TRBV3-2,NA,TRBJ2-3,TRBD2,TGTGCCAGCAGCCAGAGCGGGGGAGATACGCAGTATTTT,CASSQSGGDTQYF
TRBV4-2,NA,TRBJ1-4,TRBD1,TGTGCCAGCAGGGCACCGGGGACAGCTAATGAAAAACTGTTTTTT,CASRAPGTANEKLFF
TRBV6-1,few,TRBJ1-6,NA,TGTGCCAGCAGTGAAGGGGAGTGGCGGGATAATTCACCCCTCCACTTT,CASSEGEWRDNSPLHF
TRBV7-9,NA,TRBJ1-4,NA,TGTGCCAGCAGCCGGATTTATGAAAAACTGTTTTTT,CASSRIYEKLFF
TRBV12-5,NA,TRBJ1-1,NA,TGTGCTAGTTTTATAAACACTGAAGCTTTCTTT,CASFINTEAFF
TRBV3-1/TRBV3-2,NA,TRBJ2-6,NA,TGTGCCAGCAGCCCATCAGGAGGGTACACCTCTGGGGCCAACGTCCTGACTTTC,CASSPSGGYTSGANVLTF
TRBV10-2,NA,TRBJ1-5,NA,TGCGCCAGCAGTGATACCGACAAGCCCCAGCATTTT,CASSDTDKPQHF
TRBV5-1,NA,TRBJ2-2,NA,TGCGCCAGCAGCTTGGATATGGCCGGGGAGCTGTTTTTT,CASSLDMAGELFF
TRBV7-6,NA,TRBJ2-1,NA,TGTGCCAGCAGCCGCCAAACCCGGGTGGGGTCCTACAATGAGCAGTTCTTC,CASSRQTRVGSYNEQFF
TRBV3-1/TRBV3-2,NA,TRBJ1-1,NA,TGTGCCAGCAGCCAATACCAGGGGAGCACTGAAGCTTTCTTT,CASSQYQGSTEAFF
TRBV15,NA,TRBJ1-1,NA,TGTGCCACCAGCAGAGGGGGAGAGCTAATGAACACTGAAGCTTTCTTT,CATSRGGELMNTEAFF
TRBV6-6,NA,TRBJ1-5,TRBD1,TGTGCCAGCAGTCCCGGACAGGGGGGGTCGGCCCAGCATTTT,CASSPGQGGSAQHF
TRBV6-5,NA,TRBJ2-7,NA,TGTGCCAGCGGGCGACTGGGAACCTACGAGCAGTACTTC,CASGRLGTYEQYF
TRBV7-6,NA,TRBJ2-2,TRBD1,TGTGCCAGCAGCCCGGGACAGGGGTACACCGGGGAGCTGTTTTTT,CASSPGQGYTGELFF
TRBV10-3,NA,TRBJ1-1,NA,TGTGCCATCAGTGAAAGGACAGCCCGAAGTGAAGCTTTCTTT,CAISERTARSEAFF
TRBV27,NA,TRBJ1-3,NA,TGTGCCAGCAGTCCCCAATGGGAATCCGGAAACACCATATATTTT,CASSPQWESGNTIYF
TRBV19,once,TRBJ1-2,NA,TGTGCCAGTAGTATAGGCCTCACAGGCAACTATGGCTACACCTTC,CASSIGLTGNYGYTF
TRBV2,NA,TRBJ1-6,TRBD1,TGTGCCAGCAGTCGAGGGACAGGGAGCTCCTATAATTCACCCCTCCACTTT,CASSRGTGSSYNSPLHF
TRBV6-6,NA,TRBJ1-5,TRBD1,TGTGCCATCACAGGGGGGGCAGGCAATCAGCCCCAGCATTTT,CAITGGAGNQPQHF
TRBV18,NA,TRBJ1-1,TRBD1,TGTGCCAGCTCAGAGGGACAGGTCAACACTGAAGCTTTCTTT,CASSEGQVNTEAFF
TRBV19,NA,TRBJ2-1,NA,TGTGCCAGCTGTGACTCATTGCAATTCTCCTACAATGAGCAGTTCTTC,CASCDSLQFSYNEQFF
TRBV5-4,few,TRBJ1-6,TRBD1,TGTGCCAGCAGCTTGGGGACAGGAGTTGGGTCACCCCTCCACTTT,CASSLGTGVGSPLHF
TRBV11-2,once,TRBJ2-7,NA,TGTGCCAGCGGACCGGCAGGCCGGAACTACGAGCAGTACTTC,CASGPAGRNYEQYF
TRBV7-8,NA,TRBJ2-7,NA,TGTGCCAGCAGCTTAGGAGGGGTTGGGCGGGACTCCTACGAGCAGTACTTC,CASSLGGVGRDSYEQYF
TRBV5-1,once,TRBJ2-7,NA,TGCGCCAGCAGCTTGGTCGGGACGGGTGCTCACGAGCAGTACTTC,CASSLVGTGAHEQYF
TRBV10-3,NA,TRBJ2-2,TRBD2,TGTGCCATCAGTGTCGGGGGGTCCTACACCTCGAACACCGGGGAGCTGTTTTTT,CAISVGGSYTSNTGELFF
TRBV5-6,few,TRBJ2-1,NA,TGTGCCAGCAGCTCGTTAGTAGGTGAGCAGTTCTTC,CASSSLVGEQFF
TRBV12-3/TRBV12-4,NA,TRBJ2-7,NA,TGTGCCAGCAGTTCCCATTATGAGCAGTACTTC,CASSSHYEQYF
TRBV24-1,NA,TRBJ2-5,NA,TGTGCCACCAGTGATTCATCAGGGTTGACGGAGACCCAGTACTTC,CATSDSSGLTETQYF
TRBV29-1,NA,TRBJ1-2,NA,TGCAGCGTTGAAGGGACCATGCTGGGGAGCTATGGCTACACCTTC,CSVEGTMLGSYGYTF
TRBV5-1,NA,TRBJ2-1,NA,TGCGCCAGCAGCGACCAGCTCAGCGGGTCCGTAGAGCAGTTCTTC,CASSDQLSGSVEQFF
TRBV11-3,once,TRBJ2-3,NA,TGTGCCAGCAGCTCACCCCCGCGGGAAACGCAGTATTTT,CASSSPPRETQYF
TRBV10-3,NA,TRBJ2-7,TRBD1,TGTGCCATCAGTGGAACAGGGGGCATCTACGAGCAGTACTTC,CAISGTGGIYEQYF
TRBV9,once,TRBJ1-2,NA,TGTGCCAGCAGCGGCCGTGACAGCGGCTATGGCTACACCTTC,CASSGRDSGYGYTF
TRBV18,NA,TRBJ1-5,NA,TGTGCCAGCTCACTCGCAGAAAATCAGCCCCAGCATTTT,CASSLAENQPQHF
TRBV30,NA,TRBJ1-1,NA,TGTGCCTGGAGTGGGCAAACGAACACTGAAGCTTTCTTT,CAWSGQTNTEAFF
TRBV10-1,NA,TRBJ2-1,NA,TGCGCCAGCAGTGCCGTTTTCAATGAGCAGTTCTTC,CASSAVFNEQFF
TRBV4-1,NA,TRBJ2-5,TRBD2,TGCGCCAGCAGCCAAGGGACGCTTAGCGGGGGGGCCCAGGAGACCCAGTACTTC,CASSQGTLSGGAQETQYF
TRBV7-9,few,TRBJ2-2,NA,TGTGCCAGCAGCTCCGGGACACGGCGGGGCACCGGGGAGCTGTTTTTT,CASSSGTRRGTGELFF
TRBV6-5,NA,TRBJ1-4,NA,TGTGCCAGCGGATTCTCGGGACTTAATGAAAAACTGTTTTTT,CASGFSGLNEKLFF
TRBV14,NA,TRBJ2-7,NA,TGTGCCAGCAGCCAAGATAGGTCCGGGACCTACGAGCAGTACTTC,CASSQDRSGTYEQYF
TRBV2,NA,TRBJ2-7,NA,TGTGCCAGCCTAGTACAGAGCTACTCCTACGAGCAGTACTTC,CASLVQSYSYEQYF
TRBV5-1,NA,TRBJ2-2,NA,TGCGCCAGCAGCTTAGACAGCGCGAACACCGGGGAGCTGTTTTTT,CASSLDSANTGELFF
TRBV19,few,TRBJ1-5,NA,TGTGCCAGTAGCGCCACAGGGCCGGGACAGCCCCAGCATTTT,CASSATGPGQPQHF
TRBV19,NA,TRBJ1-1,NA,TGTGCCAGTAGCGGATCAGCGGCGAACACTGAAGCTTTCTTT,CASSGSAANTEAFF